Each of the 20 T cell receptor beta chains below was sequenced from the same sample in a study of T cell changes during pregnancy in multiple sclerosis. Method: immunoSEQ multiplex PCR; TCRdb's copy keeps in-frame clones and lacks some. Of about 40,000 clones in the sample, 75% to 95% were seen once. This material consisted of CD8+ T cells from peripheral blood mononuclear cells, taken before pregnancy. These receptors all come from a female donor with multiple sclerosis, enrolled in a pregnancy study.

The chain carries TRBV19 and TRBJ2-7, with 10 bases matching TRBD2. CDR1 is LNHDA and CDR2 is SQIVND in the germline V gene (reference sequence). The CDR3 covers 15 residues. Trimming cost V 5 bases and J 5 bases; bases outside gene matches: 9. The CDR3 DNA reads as TGTGCCAGTAGTTCCAGCGGGAGGGCTCCCCACGAGCAGTACTTC. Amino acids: CASSSSGRAPHEQYF.

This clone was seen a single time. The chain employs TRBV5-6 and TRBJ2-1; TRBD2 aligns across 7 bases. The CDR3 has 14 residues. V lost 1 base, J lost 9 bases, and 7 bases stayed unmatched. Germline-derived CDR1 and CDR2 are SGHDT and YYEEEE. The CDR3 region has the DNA TGTGCCAGCAGCTTGTGGGGGGGGTTGGCTGAGCAGTTCTTC. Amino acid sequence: CASSLWGGLAEQFF.

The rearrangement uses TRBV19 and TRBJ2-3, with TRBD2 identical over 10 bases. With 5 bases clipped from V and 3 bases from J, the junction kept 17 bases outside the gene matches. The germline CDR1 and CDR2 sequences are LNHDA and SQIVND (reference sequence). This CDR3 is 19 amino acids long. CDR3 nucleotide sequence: TGTGCCAGTAGTGTTGGCGGCGGGGCTAGCGGGAGTCCGACAGATACGCAGTATTTT. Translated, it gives CASSVGGGASGSPTDTQYF.

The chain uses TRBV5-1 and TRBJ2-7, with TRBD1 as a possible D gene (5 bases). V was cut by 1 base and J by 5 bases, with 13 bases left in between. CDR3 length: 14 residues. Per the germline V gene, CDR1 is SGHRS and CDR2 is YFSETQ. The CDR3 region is CASSLNQGQDEQYF. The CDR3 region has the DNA TGCGCCAGCAGCTTGAACCAGGGTCAGGACGAGCAGTACTTC.

CDR3 bases: TGTGCCAGCAGTCTAGGACAGGGGGACACTGAAGCTTTCTTT. It is translated as CASSLGQGDTEAFF. The rearrangement joins TRBV7-9 to TRBJ1-1; 10 bases fit TRBD1. J gave up 3 bases and V 6 bases, and 4 bases lay outside the gene matches. The CDR3 covers 14 residues. Germline V CDR1 and CDR2: SEHNR, FQNEAQ (reference sequence).

CDR3 nucleotide sequence: TGTGCCAGCAGTGAGGGGTCGCACAGGTCGGGTCAGCCCCAGCATTTT. Translated, it gives CASSEGSHRSGQPQHF. The chain combines TRBV2 with TRBJ1-5; the D gene is possibly TRBD1 (5 bases). In germline, CDR1 is SNHLY, CDR2 FYNNEI. Trimming removed 3 bases at V and 6 bases at J, with 18 bases between. The CDR3 runs to 16 residues.

The CDR3 here is CAIRNSHRGDDGELFF. CDR3 DNA: TGTGCCATCAGGAACTCTCACCGGGGGGACGACGGGGAGCTGTTTTTT. V and J are TRBV10-3 and TRBJ2-2; the match to TRBD2 covers 7 bases. The junction had 14 bases not matched to a gene; V was cut back by 6 bases and J by 7 bases. Germline V gene sequence: CDR1 ENHRY, CDR2 SYGVKD. The CDR3 runs to 16 residues.

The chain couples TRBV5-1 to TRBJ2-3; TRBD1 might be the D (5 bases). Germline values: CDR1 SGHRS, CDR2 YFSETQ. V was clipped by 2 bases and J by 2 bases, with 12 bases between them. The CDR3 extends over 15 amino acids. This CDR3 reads CASSLGAGNTDTQYF. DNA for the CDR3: TGCGCCAGCAGCTTAGGCGCAGGGAACACAGATACGCAGTATTTT.

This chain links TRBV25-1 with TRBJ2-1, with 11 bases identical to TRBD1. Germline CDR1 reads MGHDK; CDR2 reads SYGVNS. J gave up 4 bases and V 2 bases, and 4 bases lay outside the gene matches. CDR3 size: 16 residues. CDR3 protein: CASSEGQGAIYNEQFF. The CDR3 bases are TGTGCCAGCAGTGAAGGACAGGGGGCGATTTACAATGAGCAGTTCTTC.

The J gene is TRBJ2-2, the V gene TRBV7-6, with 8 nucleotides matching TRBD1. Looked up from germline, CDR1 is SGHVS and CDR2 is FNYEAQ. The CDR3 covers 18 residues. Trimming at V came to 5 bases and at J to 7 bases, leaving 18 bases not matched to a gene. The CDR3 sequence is CASSARTGNTDFVGELFF. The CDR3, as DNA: TGTGCCAGCAGCGCGCGGACAGGGAATACGGATTTCGTCGGGGAGCTGTTTTTT.

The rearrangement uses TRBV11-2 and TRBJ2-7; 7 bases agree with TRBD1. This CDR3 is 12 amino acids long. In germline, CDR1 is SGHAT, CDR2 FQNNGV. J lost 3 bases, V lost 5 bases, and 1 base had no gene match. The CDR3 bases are TGTGCCAGCAGCGGGGACAGCTACGAGCAGTACTTC. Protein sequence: CASSGDSYEQYF.

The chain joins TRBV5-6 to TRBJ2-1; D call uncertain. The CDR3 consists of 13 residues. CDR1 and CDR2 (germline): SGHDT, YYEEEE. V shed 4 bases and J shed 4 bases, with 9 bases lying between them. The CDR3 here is CASSINRYNEQFF. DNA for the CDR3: TGTGCCAGCAGCATTAACCGGTACAATGAGCAGTTCTTC.

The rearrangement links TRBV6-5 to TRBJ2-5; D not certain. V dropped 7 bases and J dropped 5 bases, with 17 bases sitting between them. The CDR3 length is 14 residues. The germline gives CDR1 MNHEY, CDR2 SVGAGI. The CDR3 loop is CASTLRKAGETQYF. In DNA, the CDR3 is TGTGCCAGCACCCTTCGGAAGGCCGGGGAGACCCAGTACTTC.

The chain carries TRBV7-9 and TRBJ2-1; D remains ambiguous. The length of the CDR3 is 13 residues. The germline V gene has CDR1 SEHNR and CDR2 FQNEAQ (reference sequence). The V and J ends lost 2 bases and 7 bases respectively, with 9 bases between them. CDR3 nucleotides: TGTGCCAGCAGCTTAAGTGTGAGGAATGAGCAGTTCTTC. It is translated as CASSLSVRNEQFF. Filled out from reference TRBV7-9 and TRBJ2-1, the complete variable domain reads DTGVSQNPRHKITKRGQNVTFRCDPISEHNRLYWYRQTLGQGPEFLTYFQNEAQLEKSRLLSDRFSAERPKGSFSTLEIQRTEQGDSAMYLCASSLSVRNEQFFGPGTRLTVL.

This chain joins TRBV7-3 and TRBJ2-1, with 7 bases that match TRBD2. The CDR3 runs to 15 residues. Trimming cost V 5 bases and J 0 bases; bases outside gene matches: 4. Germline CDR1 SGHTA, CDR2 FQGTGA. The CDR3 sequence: CASSQAGFSYNEQFF. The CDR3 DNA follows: TGTGCCAGCAGCCAAGCGGGGTTCTCCTACAATGAGCAGTTCTTC.

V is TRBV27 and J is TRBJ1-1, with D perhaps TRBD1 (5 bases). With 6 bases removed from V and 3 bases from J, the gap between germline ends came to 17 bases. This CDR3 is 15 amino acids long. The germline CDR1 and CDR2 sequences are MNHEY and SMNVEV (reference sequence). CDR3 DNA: TGTGCCAGCAGGGGCAGGGTGGCTTCTTACACTGAAGCTTTCTTT. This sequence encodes CASRGRVASYTEAFF.

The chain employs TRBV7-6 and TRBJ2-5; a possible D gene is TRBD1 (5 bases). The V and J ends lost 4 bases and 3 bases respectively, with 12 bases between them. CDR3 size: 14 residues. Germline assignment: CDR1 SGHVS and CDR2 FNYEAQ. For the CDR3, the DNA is TGTGCCAGCAGCTCCCCGGCCAGGGAAGAGACCCAGTACTTC. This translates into CASSSPAREETQYF.

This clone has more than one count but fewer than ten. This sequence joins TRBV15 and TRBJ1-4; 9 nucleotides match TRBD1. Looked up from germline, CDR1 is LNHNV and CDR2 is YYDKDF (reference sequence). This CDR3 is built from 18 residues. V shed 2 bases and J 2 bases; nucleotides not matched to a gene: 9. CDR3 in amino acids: CATSRIQDRGGTNEKLFF. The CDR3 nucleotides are TGTGCCACCAGCAGAATACAGGACAGGGGAGGGACTAATGAAAAACTGTTTTTT.

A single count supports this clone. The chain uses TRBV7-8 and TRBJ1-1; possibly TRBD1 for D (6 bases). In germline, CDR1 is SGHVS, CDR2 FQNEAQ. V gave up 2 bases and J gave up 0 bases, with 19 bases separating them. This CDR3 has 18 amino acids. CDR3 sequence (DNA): TGTGCCAGCAGCTTATGGGCTGTGGGAGGGGACATGAACACTGAAGCTTTCTTT. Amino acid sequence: CASSLWAVGGDMNTEAFF.

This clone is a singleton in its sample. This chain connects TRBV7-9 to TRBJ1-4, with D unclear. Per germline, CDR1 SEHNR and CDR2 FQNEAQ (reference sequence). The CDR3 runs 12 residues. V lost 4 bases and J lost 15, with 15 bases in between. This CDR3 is CASSYSRPPLFF. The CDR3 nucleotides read TGTGCCAGCAGCTACTCCAGGCCGCCCTTGTTTTTT. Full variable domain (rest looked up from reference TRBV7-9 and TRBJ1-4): DTGVSQNPRHKITKRGQNVTFRCDPISEHNRLYWYRQTLGQGPEFLTYFQNEAQLEKSRLLSDRFSAERPKGSFSTLEIQRTEQGDSAMYLCASSYSRPPLFFGSGTQLSVL.